The 10 T cell receptor beta chains below were found in one sample sequenced in a study of cytomegalovirus exposure and HLA in healthy donors. The primer mix had 60 Vbeta and 13 Jbeta primers. Some clones are missing from TCRdb's copy, which holds only in-frame ones; the method was immunoSEQ multiplex PCR. The sample includes more than 75,000 clones, about 90% of them seen just once. Specimen: PBMCs. The origin of the receptors is a man aged 18-30 years in good health and CMV-seronegative.

The rearrangement links TRBV29-1 to TRBJ2-7, with TRBD2 identical over 11 bases. The CDR3 has 14 residues. Germline V gene data show CDR1 as SQVTM and CDR2 as ANQGSEA. The J segment lost 1 base and the V segment lost 4 bases, leaving 3 bases of the junction unmatched. CDR3: CSVVWTSGSYEQYF. The CDR3, as DNA: TGCAGCGTTGTCTGGACTAGCGGGTCCTACGAGCAGTACTTC.

The chain links TRBV29-1 to TRBJ1-1; D remains unclear. The CDR3 is made up of 12 amino acids. Germline-derived CDR1 and CDR2 are SQVTM and ANQGSEA. Trimming removed 7 bases at V and 10 bases at J, with 19 bases between. CDR3 nucleotides: TGCAGCGCCGTGGGTGAGGGTTTGAGAGCTTTCTTT. It encodes CSAVGEGLRAFF.

This chain links TRBV5-4 with TRBJ2-6; D is possibly TRBD1 (5 bases). The CDR3 totals 17 residues. From germline, CDR1 is SGHNT and CDR2 YYREEE (reference sequence). Between the trimmed V and J ends, which lost 4 bases and 0 bases, there was a span of 14 bases. The CDR3 region is CASSRWQGSSGANVLTF. CDR3 in DNA: TGTGCCAGCAGCCGGTGGCAGGGAAGCTCTGGGGCCAACGTCCTGACTTTC. Complete variable domain (other parts from reference TRBV5-4 and TRBJ2-6): ETGVTQSPTHLIKTRGQQVTLRCSSQSGHNTVSWYQQALGQGPQFIFQYYREEENGRGNFPPRFSGLQFPNYSSELNVNALELDDSALYLCASSRWQGSSGANVLTFGAGSRLTVL.

V usage is TRBV6-5 and J usage is TRBJ2-6, with a tentative D call TRBD1 (6 bases). There are 15 residues in the CDR3. CDR1 is MNHEY and CDR2 is SVGAGI in the germline V gene. V shed 6 bases and J shed 2 bases, with 11 bases lying between them. CDR3 DNA sequence: TGTGCCAGCAGGACAACAGGGACTGGGGCCAACGTCCTGACTTTC. Residues: CASRTTGTGANVLTF.

This clone was counted once. The CDR3 loop is CASSLARGGRQYF. CDR3 DNA sequence: TGTGCCAGCAGCTTGGCCCGGGGGGGTAGGCAGTATTTT. The chain has TRBV11-3 and TRBJ2-3; TRBD2 agrees at 8 bases. The J segment lost 11 bases and the V segment lost 3 bases, leaving 7 bases of the junction unmatched. In germline, CDR1 is SGHNT, CDR2 YENEEA. The CDR3 runs 13 residues.

This clone was counted a few times. This chain uses TRBV4-3 with TRBJ2-7; the D is unclear. Germline CDR1 is LGHNA and CDR2 is YSLEER. V was trimmed by 0 bases and J by 6 bases, leaving 21 bases between them. This CDR3 region has 17 residues. CDR3 coding DNA: TGCGCCAGCAGCCAAGAGGTGGCCCACCCGATGAGGCGCGAGCAGTACTTC. Residues: CASSQEVAHPMRREQYF.

Here the CDR3 reads CASSLGLRGNNEQFF. CDR3 DNA sequence: TGCGCCAGCAGCTTGGGGCTCAGAGGGAACAATGAGCAGTTCTTC. The V gene is TRBV5-1, the J gene TRBJ2-1; TRBD2 is a possible D gene (5 bases). This CDR3 region has 15 residues. Germline loops: CDR1 SGHRS, CDR2 YFSETQ. V dropped 0 bases and J dropped 5 bases, with 12 bases sitting between them. The variable domain in full, completed from reference TRBV5-1 and TRBJ2-1, reads KAGVTQTPRYLIKTRGQQVTLSCSPISGHRSVSWYQQTPGQGLQFLFEYFSETQRNKGNFPGRFSGRQFSNSRSEMNVSTLELGDSALYLCASSLGLRGNNEQFFGPGTRLTVL.

The rearrangement uses TRBV6-1 and TRBJ2-1; 8 bases are shared with TRBD1. After removal of 8 bases from V and 8 bases from J, the junction contained 14 bases not matched to a gene. The V gene's germline CDR1 is MNHNS and CDR2 SASEGT. The CDR3 is 15 amino acids. This CDR3 is CASWFDRGSGDEQFF. DNA for the CDR3: TGTGCCAGCTGGTTTGACAGGGGATCGGGCGATGAGCAGTTCTTC.

The rearrangement joins TRBV4-1 to TRBJ2-1, with D maybe TRBD1 (5 bases). Germline values: CDR1 MGHRA, CDR2 YSYEKL. Trimming stripped 0 bases from V and 2 bases from J, with 11 bases between. This CDR3 comprises 16 residues. CDR3: CASSQEPDRTYNEQFF. In nucleotides, the CDR3 is TGCGCCAGCAGCCAAGAGCCCGACAGAACCTACAATGAGCAGTTCTTC.

This clone was detected only once. The chain employs TRBV6-5 and TRBJ1-3, with D perhaps matching TRBD1 (6 bases). The germline V and J ends were trimmed by 6 bases and 0 bases, with 12 bases remaining between them. Germline V gene sequence: CDR1 MNHEY, CDR2 SVGAGI. The CDR3 totals 15 residues. In nucleotides, the CDR3 is TGTGCCAGCAGCCCAGACAGGAGCTCTGGAAACACCATATATTTT. It is translated as CASSPDRSSGNTIYF.